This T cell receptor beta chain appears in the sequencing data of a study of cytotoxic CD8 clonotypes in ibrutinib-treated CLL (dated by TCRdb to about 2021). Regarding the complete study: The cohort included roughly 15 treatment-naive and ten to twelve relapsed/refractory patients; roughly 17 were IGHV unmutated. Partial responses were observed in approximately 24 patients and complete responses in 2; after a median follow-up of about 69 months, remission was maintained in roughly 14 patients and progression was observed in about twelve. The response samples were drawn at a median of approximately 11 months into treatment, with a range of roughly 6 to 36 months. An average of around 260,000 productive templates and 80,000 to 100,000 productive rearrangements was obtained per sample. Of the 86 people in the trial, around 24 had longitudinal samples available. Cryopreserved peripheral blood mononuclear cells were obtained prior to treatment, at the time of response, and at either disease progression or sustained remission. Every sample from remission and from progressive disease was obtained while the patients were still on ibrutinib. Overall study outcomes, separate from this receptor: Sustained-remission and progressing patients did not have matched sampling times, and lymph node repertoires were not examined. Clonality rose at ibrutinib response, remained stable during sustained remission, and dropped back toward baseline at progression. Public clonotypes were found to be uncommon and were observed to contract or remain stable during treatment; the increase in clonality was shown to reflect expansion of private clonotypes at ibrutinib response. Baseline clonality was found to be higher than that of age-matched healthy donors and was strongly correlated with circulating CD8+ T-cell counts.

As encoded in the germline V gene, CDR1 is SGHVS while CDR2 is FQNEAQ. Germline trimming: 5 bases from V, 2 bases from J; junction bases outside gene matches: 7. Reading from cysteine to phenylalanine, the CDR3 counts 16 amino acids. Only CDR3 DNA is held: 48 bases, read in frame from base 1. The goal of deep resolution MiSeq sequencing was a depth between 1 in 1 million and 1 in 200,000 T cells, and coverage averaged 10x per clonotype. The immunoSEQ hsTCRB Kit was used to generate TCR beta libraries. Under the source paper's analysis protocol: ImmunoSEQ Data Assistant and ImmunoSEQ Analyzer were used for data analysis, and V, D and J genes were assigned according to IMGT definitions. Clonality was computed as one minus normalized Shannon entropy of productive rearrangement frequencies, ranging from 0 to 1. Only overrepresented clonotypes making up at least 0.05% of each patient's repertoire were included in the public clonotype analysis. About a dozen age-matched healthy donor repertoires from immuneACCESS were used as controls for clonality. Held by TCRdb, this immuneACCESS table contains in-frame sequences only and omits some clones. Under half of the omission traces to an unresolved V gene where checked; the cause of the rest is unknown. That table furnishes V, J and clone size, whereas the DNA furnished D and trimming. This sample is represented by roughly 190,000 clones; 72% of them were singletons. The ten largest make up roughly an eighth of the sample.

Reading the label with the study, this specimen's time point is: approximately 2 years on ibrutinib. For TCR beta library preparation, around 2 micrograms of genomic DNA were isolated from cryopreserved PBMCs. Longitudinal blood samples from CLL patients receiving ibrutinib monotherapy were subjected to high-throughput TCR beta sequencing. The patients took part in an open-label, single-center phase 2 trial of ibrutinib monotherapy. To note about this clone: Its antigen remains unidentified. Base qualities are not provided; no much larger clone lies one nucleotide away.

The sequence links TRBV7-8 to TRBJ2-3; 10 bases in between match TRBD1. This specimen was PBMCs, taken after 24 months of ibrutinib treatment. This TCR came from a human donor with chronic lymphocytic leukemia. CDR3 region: CASSVDRGQLTDTQYF. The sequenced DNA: TGTGCCAGCAGCGTAGACAGGGGGCAGCTCACAGATACGCAGTATTTT. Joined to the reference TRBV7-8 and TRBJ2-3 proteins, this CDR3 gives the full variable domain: GAGVSQSPRYKVAKRGQDVALRCDPISGHVSLFWYQQALGQGPEFLTYFQNEAQLDKSGLPSDRFFAERPEGSVSTLKIQRTQQEDSAVYLCASSVDRGQLTDTQYFGPGTRLTVL.